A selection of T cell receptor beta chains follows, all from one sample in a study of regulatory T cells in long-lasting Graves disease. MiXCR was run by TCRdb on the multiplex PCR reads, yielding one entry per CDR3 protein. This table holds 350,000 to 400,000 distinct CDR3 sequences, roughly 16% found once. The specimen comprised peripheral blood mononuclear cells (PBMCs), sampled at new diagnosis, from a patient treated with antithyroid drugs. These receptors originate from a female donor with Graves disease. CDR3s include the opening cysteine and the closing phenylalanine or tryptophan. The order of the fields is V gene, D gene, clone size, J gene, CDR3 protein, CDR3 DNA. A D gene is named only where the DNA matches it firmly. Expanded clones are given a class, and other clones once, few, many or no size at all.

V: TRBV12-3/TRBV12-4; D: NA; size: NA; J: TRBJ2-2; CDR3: CASSLPVTTGELFF; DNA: TGTGCCAGCAGTTTACCGGTAACAACCGGGGAGCTGTTTTTT
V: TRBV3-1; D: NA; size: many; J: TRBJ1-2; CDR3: CASSQDPGNGYTF; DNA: TGTGCCAGCAGCCAAGATCCGGGGAACGGCTACACCTTC
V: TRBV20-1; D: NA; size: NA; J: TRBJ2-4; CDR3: CSARDIQERDIQYF; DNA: TGCAGTGCTAGAGATATTCAGGAGAGGGACATTCAGTACTTC
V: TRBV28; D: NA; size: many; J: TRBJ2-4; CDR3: CASSLSKGSLAKNIQYF; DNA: TGTGCCAGCAGTTTATCGAAAGGAAGTCTAGCCAAAAACATTCAGTACTTC
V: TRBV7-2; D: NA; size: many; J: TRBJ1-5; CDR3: CASSAQYSNQPQHF; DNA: TGTGCCAGCAGCGCTCAGTATAGCAATCAGCCCCAGCATTTT
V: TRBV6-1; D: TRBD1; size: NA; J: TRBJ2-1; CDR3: CASSTGTGVYEQFF; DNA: TGTGCCAGCAGCACCGGGACAGGGGTATACGAGCAGTTCTTC
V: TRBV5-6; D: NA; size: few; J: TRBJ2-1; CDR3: CASSITGEQFF; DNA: TGTGCCAGCAGCATAACAGGGGAGCAGTTCTTC
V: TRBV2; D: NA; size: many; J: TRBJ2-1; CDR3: CASSEYGIRGYNEQFF; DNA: TGTGCCAGCAGTGAATACGGGATCAGGGGCTACAATGAGCAGTTCTTC
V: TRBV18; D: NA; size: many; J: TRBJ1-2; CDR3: CASSDGGKVSYTF; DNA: TGTGCCAGCTCCGACGGGGGTAAAGTAAGCTACACCTTC
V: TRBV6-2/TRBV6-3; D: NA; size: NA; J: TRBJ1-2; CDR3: CASSYSMHGFYGYTF; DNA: TGTGCCAGCAGTTACTCGATGCACGGGTTCTATGGCTACACCTTC
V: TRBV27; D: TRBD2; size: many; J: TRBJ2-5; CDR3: CASSPGLMAETQYF; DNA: TGTGCCAGCAGTCCGGGACTAATGGCAGAGACCCAGTACTTC
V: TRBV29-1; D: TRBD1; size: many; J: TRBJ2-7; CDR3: CSVIPGQGLYEQYF; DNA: TGCAGCGTCATACCGGGACAGGGTCTCTACGAGCAGTACTTC
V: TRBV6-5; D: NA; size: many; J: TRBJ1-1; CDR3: CASSYLFILNTEAFF; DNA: TGTGCCAGCAGTTACCTGTTCATTTTGAACACTGAAGCTTTCTTT